The subject of this entry is one TCR beta chain. The antigen remains undetermined. This entry belongs to a study of cytomegalovirus exposure and HLA in healthy donors. The CDR3 is 15 residues long. Looked up from germline, CDR1 is SGHRS and CDR2 is YFSETQ. V lost 0 bases and J 4 bases, leaving 13 bases between the germline ends. The primer mix had 60 Vbeta and 13 Jbeta primers. Produced via immunoSEQ multiplex PCR; TCRdb's table is partial and in-frame only. The sample spans 220,000 or so clones; the ten largest clones claim roughly 1.2%. Study-wide results and limits: It was in a later analysis that TCR association rates were seen to vary by HLA locus, highest for DRB1 and lowest for HLA-C. TCR beta V- and J-gene trimming was later associated with a missense DCLRE1C variant. TRBV6-2, TRBV6-3 and some other V segments were excluded as indistinguishable.

Unrecorded immune exposure was likely among donors, who were nominally healthy when sampled. The TCR was taken from a girl between 2 and 10 years old in good health and CMV-seropositive. This chain uses TRBV5-1 with TRBJ1-2, with D perhaps TRBD1 (6 bases). The sequencing sample was made of PBMCs. CDR3 sequence reads: CASSLEGGPSYGYTF. The DNA for the CDR3 is TGCGCCAGCAGCTTGGAGGGGGGGCCAAGCTATGGCTACACCTTC.